Below, one T cell receptor beta chain is given with its context. The data were taken from a study of blood T cell repertoires in COVID-19. As for the study in general: From the United States, Italy and Spain came samples of acute and convalescent COVID-19. In each case, the material was cDNA or gDNA derived from T cells, B-cell-depleted T cells, or PBMCs.

Authors' methods: Nucleated cell number was recorded as an estimate derived from reference gene primer amplification. Some clones are missing from TCRdb's copy, which holds only in-frame ones; the method was immunoSEQ multiplex PCR. Clonal size and the V and J genes are those of that table, whereas D and trimming came from the DNA. The data show just over 35,000 clones, with about 81% seen just once and around 44% held by the top ten. The sequencing sample was made of peripheral blood. The TCR originated in a human donor in a cohort sampled during active or convalescent COVID-19. The donor label of this sample is uncertain.

As DNA, the CDR3 is TGTGCCTGGAGCGCTTTTACAGGGACTGGAAACACCATATATTTT. This translates into CAWSAFTGTGNTIYF. The chain links TRBV30 to TRBJ1-3, with a tentative D call TRBD1 (6 bases). The CDR3 is 15 residues long. Germline assignment: CDR1 GTSNPN and CDR2 SVGIG (reference sequence). Between the trimmed V and J ends, which lost 3 bases and 2 bases, there was a span of 14 bases.